The sequence of this T cell receptor (beta chain) was determined in a study of cytomegalovirus exposure and HLA in healthy donors. Use of 60 Vbeta and 13 Jbeta primers characterized the PCR. The assay was immunoSEQ multiplex PCR, and TCRdb's table has in-frame clones only and misses some. The sample records some 90,000 clones, 70% to 85% being singletons. Remarks on this clone: Antigen: not known.

The CDR3 has 16 amino acids. The V gene end was trimmed by 1 base and the J gene end by 7 bases; junction bases not matched to a gene: 4. Germline CDR1 and CDR2: SGHRS and YFSETQ. Notes on the study in general: Per a later analysis, about 17,000 TCR beta sequences showed association with HLA alleles at 0.05 false discovery rate. A prior analysis recorded that most TCR beta V segments were productive about 87% or about 30% of the time. Certain indistinguishable V segments, among them TRBV6-2 and TRBV6-3, were excluded.

This chain connects TRBV5-1 to TRBJ2-1, with 14 bases aligning to TRBD2. The sample comprised PBMCs. The receptor's source is a man aged 50 to 59 in good health and CMV-seronegative. Here the CDR3 reads CASSLRGTSGSNEQFF. Here the CDR3 DNA reads TGCGCCAGCAGCTTGCGTGGGACTAGCGGGAGTAATGAGCAGTTCTTC.